The 7 T cell receptor beta chains below were found in one sample sequenced in a study of glioma-infiltrating T cells after dendritic cell vaccination. Method: immunoSEQ multiplex PCR; TCRdb's copy keeps in-frame clones and lacks some. This table holds about 50,000 clones, approximately 91% found once. Described time point: after dendritic cell vaccination, including at tumor progression/relapse. The sequencing here drew on blood, taken after dendritic cell vaccination. These receptors all come from a human donor with glioblastoma.

This chain links TRBV5-4 with TRBJ2-7; TRBD2 agrees at 10 bases. CDR1 SGHNT and CDR2 YYREEE come from the germline V gene (reference sequence). V was clipped by 4 bases and J by 4 bases; unmatched bases: 5. This CDR3 has 14 residues. Written as DNA, the CDR3 is TGTGCCAGCAGCGGCGGACTAGCGGCTTACGAGCAGTACTTC. Translation: CASSGGLAAYEQYF.

This rearrangement joins TRBV5-1 to TRBJ2-1; TRBD2 agrees at 14 bases. The V segment lost 4 bases and the J segment 0 bases; nucleotides outside the gene matches: 18. CDR3 size: 22 residues. Germline lookup yields CDR1 SGHRS and CDR2 YFSETQ. Here the CDR3 DNA reads TGCGCCAGCAGCCTCCATCGGGGGACTAGCGGGAGCTCCGGTAGCTCCTACAATGAGCAGTTCTTC. Amino acids: CASSLHRGTSGSSGSSYNEQFF.

The chain has TRBV7-6 and TRBJ2-1; 8 nucleotides agree with TRBD2. CDR1 SGHVS and CDR2 FNYEAQ come from the germline V gene. Trimming at V came to 5 bases and at J to 5 bases, leaving 11 bases not matched to a gene. CDR3 length: 16 amino acids. The CDR3 bases are TGTGCCAGCAGCCCGACGGGAGCGGGAGTAAACAATGAGCAGTTCTTC. Protein sequence: CASSPTGAGVNNEQFF. The variable domain in full, completed from reference TRBV7-6 and TRBJ2-1, reads GAGVSQSPRYKVTKRGQDVALRCDPISGHVSLYWYRQALGQGPEFLTYFNYEAQQDKSGLPNDRFSAERPEGSISTLTIQRTEQRDSAMYRCASSPTGAGVNNEQFFGPGTRLTVL.

The V gene is TRBV6-1, the J gene TRBJ1-5, with D maybe TRBD1 (6 bases). The CDR3 is made up of 17 amino acids. Germline-derived CDR1 and CDR2 are MNHNS and SASEGT. The V end lost 4 bases, the J end lost 2 bases, and 18 bases lay between the germline ends. CDR3 sequence: CASSALGGARGNQPQHF. The CDR3 DNA is TGTGCCAGCAGTGCGTTGGGGGGGGCGCGAGGCAATCAGCCCCAGCATTTT.

The CDR3 nucleotides are TGTGCCAGCAGCGTAAGGGGAAACACTGAAGCTTTCTTT. Translation: CASSVRGNTEAFF. The V call is TRBV9, the J call TRBJ1-1; D perhaps matches TRBD1 (5 bases). Trimming took off 1 base at V and 2 bases at J, with 6 bases between the two ends. CDR1 is SGDLS and CDR2 is YYNGEE in the germline V gene. The CDR3 runs 13 residues.

This chain joins TRBV30 and TRBJ2-7; 11 bases align to TRBD2. The CDR3 loop spans 15 amino acids. V shed 3 bases and J 0 bases; nucleotides not matched to a gene: 4. The germline V gene encodes CDR1 GTSNPN and CDR2 SVGIG (reference sequence). The CDR3, as DNA: TGTGCCTGGAGAACTAGCGGGGGAAGCTCCTACGAGCAGTACTTC. Residues: CAWRTSGGSSYEQYF.

The J gene is TRBJ1-5, the V gene TRBV7-2; 7 bases are shared with TRBD1. The CDR3 is 13 residues long. V lost 3 bases, J lost 9 bases, and 5 bases stayed unmatched. Germline CDR1 is SGHTA and CDR2 is FQGNSA. The CDR3 bases are TGTGCCAGCAGCTTCGACAGGGCTTCGCCCCAGCATTTT. It translates to CASSFDRASPQHF.